Listed here are 14 T cell receptor beta chains from one sample, sequenced in a study of blood T cells in healthy people across ages. Alongside a J-beta primer mix, a sample-barcoded 5' primer served in a second PCR lasting roughly 6 to 12 cycles. TCRdb processed the 5' RACE reads anew with MiXCR; each CDR3 protein has one entry. The sample yields more than 1.4 million distinct CDR3 sequences, about 43% seen once. Sequencing was performed on blood. Receptors were obtained from a woman aged 18-29 years in good health.

V gene TRBV3-1 combines with J gene TRBJ1-1; D is unresolved. V dropped 4 bases and J dropped 5 bases, with 17 bases sitting between them. This CDR3 is built from 15 residues. Germline lookup yields CDR1 LGHDT and CDR2 YNNKEL (reference sequence). The DNA of the CDR3 is TGTGCCAGCAGCCTACGACCCTGGCGGGGAACTGAAGCTTTCTTT. Translation gives CASSLRPWRGTEAFF.

This clonotype has at least ten counts. The chain links TRBV20-1 to TRBJ1-2; D gene uncertain. CDR3 length equals 13 residues. Germline loops: CDR1 DFQATT, CDR2 SNEGSKA (reference sequence). V was pared by 3 bases and J by 8 bases, with 16 bases between. CDR3 sequence: CSARGLDGSGYTF. CDR3 nucleotides: TGCAGTGCTAGGGGCTTGGACGGGAGCGGCTACACCTTC.

The chain joins TRBV20-1 to TRBJ2-1; D gene ambiguous. The CDR3 loop spans 13 amino acids. In germline, CDR1 is DFQATT, CDR2 SNEGSKA (reference sequence). Trimming took 1 base from V and 7 from J, leaving 11 bases between them. CDR3 in DNA: TGCAGTGCTAGAGGACTGGGTAAGAATGAGCAGTTCTTC. It yields the protein CSARGLGKNEQFF.

This clonotype was seen repeatedly, ten times or more. The chain combines TRBV18 with TRBJ2-7; 7 bases map to TRBD1. Germline V gene data show CDR1 as KGHSH and CDR2 as LQKENI. This CDR3 is 13 amino acids long. V was pared by 8 bases and J by 1 base, with 5 bases of the junction left unmatched. For the CDR3, the DNA is TGTGCCAGCAGCCGGGGACAGTCCTACGAGCAGTACTTC. It yields the protein CASSRGQSYEQYF.

The chain carries TRBV29-1 and TRBJ2-1; possible D gene TRBD2, 5 bases. The CDR3 consists of 14 residues. Germline V lookup: CDR1 SQVTM, CDR2 ANQGSEA. Trimming left V 4 bases short and J 10 bases short, with 20 bases between. CDR3 region: CSVGPAAADGEQFF. In DNA form, the CDR3 reads TGCAGCGTTGGTCCTGCAGCGGCGGACGGGGAGCAGTTCTTC.

There are a few counts of this clonotype. The chain uses TRBV25-1 and TRBJ2-7; D unclear. The ends were cut back, 4 bases at V and 6 bases at J, with 16 bases in the middle. This CDR3 comprises 14 residues. The germline CDR1 and CDR2 sequences are MGHDK and SYGVNS. The CDR3 DNA reads TGTGCCAGCAGTGTCCGGTCCCAGGCGGCCGAGCAGTACTTC. Translated, it gives CASSVRSQAAEQYF.

This clonotype showed up just a few times. This chain connects TRBV6-9 to TRBJ1-2; the D gene is possibly TRBD1 (6 bases). The V end was cut by 8 bases, the J end by 4 bases, with 17 bases between. Germline V gene lookup returns CDR1 MNHGY and CDR2 SVAAGI. The CDR3 is made up of 14 amino acids. For the CDR3, the DNA is TGTGCCAGCCTAGGGCCGGGGGCGAGCTATGGCTACACCTTC. Protein sequence: CASLGPGASYGYTF.

This clonotype has more than one count but fewer than ten. The V call is TRBV7-9, the J call TRBJ2-1; 12 bases agree with TRBD2. Trimming at V came to 6 bases and at J to 5 bases, leaving 11 bases not matched to a gene. The CDR3 loop spans 17 amino acids. The V gene's germline CDR1 is SEHNR and CDR2 FQNEAQ (reference sequence). The chain's CDR3 is CASRTSGTSGPNNEQFF. DNA of the CDR3: TGTGCCAGCAGGACTTCCGGGACTAGCGGGCCCAACAATGAGCAGTTCTTC.

This clonotype was picked up a small number of times. The chain combines TRBV12-3 or TRBV12-4 with TRBJ2-3; TRBD2 matches 8 bases. The length of the CDR3 is 15 residues. Trimming cost V 7 bases and J 0 bases; bases outside gene matches: 6. The CDR3 reads CASKTSGQSTDTQYF. CDR3 DNA: TGTGCCAGCAAAACTAGCGGACAGAGCACAGATACGCAGTATTTT.

Worth noting for this clonotype: The junction departs from the called germline gene at one end, perhaps through a read error. The V call is TRBV4-1, the J call TRBJ1-2; possible D gene TRBD1, 5 bases. The CDR3 extends over 14 amino acids. Germline values: CDR1 MGHRA, CDR2 YSYEKL. The CDR3 region is CTSSPQGSLDGYTF. The DNA of the CDR3 is TGCACCAGCAGCCCGCAGGGTTCCCTCGATGGCTACACCTTC.

The CDR3 reads CASSLESSETQYF. The CDR3 nucleotides read TGTGCCAGCAGCTTGGAAAGCAGCGAGACCCAGTACTTC. The chain recombines TRBV5-6 with TRBJ2-5; no firm D call. Trimming left V 0 bases short and J 5 bases short, with 8 bases between. Germline CDR1 and CDR2: SGHDT and YYEEEE. This CDR3 is built from 13 residues. The full variable domain, its missing parts supplied by reference TRBV5-6 and TRBJ2-5, is DAGVTQSPTHLIKTRGQQVTLRCSPKSGHDTVSWYQQALGQGPQFIFQYYEEEERQRGNFPDRFSGHQFPNYSSELNVNALLLGDSALYLCASSLESSETQYFGPGTRLLVL.

The chain combines TRBV4-1 with TRBJ2-1, with D possibly matching TRBD1 (5 bases). The J call may be incorrect, as the DNA end agrees better with TRBJ2-7. This CDR3 has 15 residues. CDR1 and CDR2 (germline): MGHRA, YSYEKL. Written as DNA, the CDR3 is TGCGCCAGCAGCCAAGAAAGGACACCCTACAATGAGCAGTACTTC. Encoded protein: CASSQERTPYNEQYF.

This chain joins TRBV5-1 and TRBJ1-1; maybe TRBD1 (6 bases). Between the trimmed V and J ends, which lost 6 bases and 0 bases, there was a span of 15 bases. The germline V gene encodes CDR1 SGHRS and CDR2 YFSETQ. The CDR3 loop spans 15 amino acids. This CDR3 is CASTEWGAMNTEAFF. CDR3 sequence (DNA): TGCGCCAGCACCGAGTGGGGGGCCATGAACACTGAAGCTTTCTTT. Together with reference TRBV5-1 and TRBJ1-1, the CDR3 gives the full variable domain: KAGVTQTPRYLIKTRGQQVTLSCSPISGHRSVSWYQQTPGQGLQFLFEYFSETQRNKGNFPGRFSGRQFSNSRSEMNVSTLELGDSALYLCASTEWGAMNTEAFFGQGTRLTVV.

The genes are TRBV4-1 and TRBJ2-5, with D possibly TRBD2 on 5 matching bases. This CDR3 comprises 14 residues. Germline V lookup: CDR1 MGHRA, CDR2 YSYEKL. The V gene lost 5 bases and the J gene lost 1 base, with 11 bases spanning the gap. Written as DNA, the CDR3 is TGCGCCAGCAGCATAGGACTGACCCAAGAGACCCAGTACTTC. This translates into CASSIGLTQETQYF.